The 9 T cell receptor beta chains reported below all come from one sample, sequenced in a study of graft-versus-host responses after intestinal transplantation. The data were produced by immunoSEQ multiplex PCR, yet TCRdb's version contains in-frame clones alone and is incomplete. Of 85,000 to 110,000 clones listed, roughly 93% are singletons. Their specific antigens are unknown. The sample consisted of unstimulated CD8+ T cells sorted from spleen or lymph node cells, taken before intestinal transplant. The receptors were sampled from a human donor who received an intestinal transplant.

V is TRBV29-1 and J is TRBJ1-4, with D perhaps TRBD1 (5 bases). Germline-derived CDR1 and CDR2 are SQVTM and ANQGSEA. V was shortened by 6 bases and J by 7 bases, with 12 bases between the two germline ends. CDR3 length: 12 amino acids. Written as DNA, the CDR3 is TGCAGCGTGACAGACAGCTTTGAAAAACTGTTTTTT. Protein sequence: CSVTDSFEKLFF.

This rearrangement joins TRBV7-9 to TRBJ2-7; 10 bases map to TRBD1. CDR3 size: 19 residues. With 2 bases clipped from V and 2 bases from J, the junction kept 15 bases outside the gene matches. CDR1 and CDR2 (germline): SEHNR, FQNEAQ (reference sequence). The chain's CDR3 is CASSLQGWGTGDVPYEQYF. In DNA, the CDR3 is TGTGCCAGCAGCTTACAGGGGTGGGGGACAGGGGACGTTCCCTACGAGCAGTACTTC.

The V and J genes are TRBV15 and TRBJ2-5; perhaps D is TRBD1 or TRBD2 (5 bases each). The ends were cut back, 5 bases at V and 11 bases at J, with 15 bases in the middle. The CDR3 loop spans 12 amino acids. Germline V gene data show CDR1 as LNHNV and CDR2 as YYDKDF (reference sequence). The DNA for the CDR3 is TGTGCCACCAGCGGACCCTTGGGGGAGCAGTACTTC. Translation gives CATSGPLGEQYF.

The CDR3 nucleotides are TGTGCCAGCAGTGTACTAGCGGGGGGGCTTAATGAGCAGTTCTTC. Its protein is CASSVLAGGLNEQFF. The chain links TRBV27 to TRBJ2-1; 13 bases match TRBD2. Germline-derived CDR1 and CDR2 are MNHEY and SMNVEV (reference sequence). The CDR3 is made up of 15 amino acids. Trimming cost V 5 bases and J 7 bases; bases outside gene matches: 5.

In DNA, the CDR3 is TGTGCCAGCCAAGCGGGGGTTGGTGACGAGCAGTACTTC. Translation: CASQAGVGDEQYF. The chain joins TRBV19 to TRBJ2-7; TRBD2 agrees at 8 bases. Germline loops: CDR1 LNHDA, CDR2 SQIVND (reference sequence). This CDR3 has 13 amino acids. The V and J ends lost 9 bases and 5 bases, in that order; junction bases with no gene match: 9.

The CDR3 DNA reads TGTGCCAGCAGCAAGCCAGACACCGGGGAGCTGTTTTTT. Residues: CASSKPDTGELFF. The rearrangement uses TRBV9 and TRBJ2-2, with D unclear. Per germline, CDR1 SGDLS and CDR2 YYNGEE. The CDR3 sequence is 13 residues long. V was cut by 4 bases and J by 3 bases, with 7 bases left in between.

This clone is a singleton in its sample. The CDR3 nucleotides are TGTGCCGGCGACTCCTATAATTCACCCCTCCACTTT. As protein: CAGDSYNSPLHF. V and J are TRBV6-1 and TRBJ1-6, with unresolved D. Germline V gene lookup returns CDR1 MNHNS and CDR2 SASEGT. The ends were cut back, 11 bases at V and 0 bases at J, with 5 bases in the middle. The CDR3 extends over 12 amino acids.

The rearrangement joins TRBV4-2 to TRBJ2-3, with 8 bases matching TRBD1. CDR3 length equals 17 residues. The germline gives CDR1 LGHNA, CDR2 YNFKEQ. V gave up 2 bases and J gave up 1 base; unmatched junction bases: 8. The CDR3 DNA reads as TGTGCCAGCAGCCAAAAGACAGGGGTGGCTGGCACAGATACGCAGTATTTT. It yields the protein CASSQKTGVAGTDTQYF.

The rearrangement uses TRBV14 and TRBJ2-1; 7 bases line up with TRBD2. V was clipped by 0 bases and J by 4 bases; unmatched bases: 6. Germline lookup yields CDR1 SGHDN and CDR2 FVKESK. The CDR3 length is 16 residues. CDR3 in amino acids: CASSQDGLADYNEQFF. CDR3 nucleotide sequence: TGTGCCAGCAGCCAAGATGGGCTAGCGGATTACAATGAGCAGTTCTTC. The complete variable domain, with remaining parts taken from reference TRBV14 and TRBJ2-1, reads EAGVTQFPSHSVIEKGQTVTLRCDPISGHDNLYWYRRVMGKEIKFLLHFVKESKQDESGMPNNRFLAERTGGTYSTLKVQPAELEDSGVYFCASSQDGLADYNEQFFGPGTRLTVL.